This T cell receptor beta chain was identified in a study of cytomegalovirus exposure and HLA in healthy donors. Remarks on this clone: Its antigen is not known. Sequence at one end of the junction differs from germline and may be a read error.

The CDR3 loop spans 12 amino acids. Germline assignment: CDR1 SEHNR and CDR2 FQNEAQ (reference sequence). Study results and caveats: About 87% or about 30% of the time was how often most TCR beta V segments were productive, according to an earlier analysis.

The PCR made use of 60 Vbeta and 13 Jbeta primers. Per the original methods: It was a later analysis that counted 75 million to 90 million unique TCR beta chains, of which approximately 11 million were shared. Here immunoSEQ multiplex PCR was the method, and the copy in TCRdb shows in-frame clones only, minus some. V and J calls and clone size follow that table, whereas D and trimming were derived from the DNA. The table includes roughly 230,000 clones, roughly 91% detected once. This receptor was taken from a girl aged 2-10 years in good health and CMV-seronegative. Source material: PBMCs. This chain joins TRBV7-9 and TRBJ1-4; 7 positions agree with TRBD1. The CDR3 DNA reads as TGTTCCAGCAGCTTACAGGGGGAAAAACTGTTTTTT. Translation: CSSSLQGEKLFF.